Listed below are T cell receptor beta chains from one sample, sequenced in a study of graft-versus-host responses after intestinal transplantation. These receptors have no known antigen. Measured with immunoSEQ multiplex PCR; TCRdb has only the in-frame clones, and not every one. Of roughly 97,000 clones in the sample, around 92% were seen once. Sequenced here: unstimulated CD4+ T cells sorted from spleen or lymph node cells, sampled before transplant. Receptor source: a human donor who was the organ donor for an intestinal transplant. Both conserved end residues are part of each CDR3.

v_gene: TRBV27
CDR3aa: CASSLGGPRTGELFF

v_gene: TRBV7-2
CDR3aa: CASSLRRQNNEQFF

v_gene: TRBV6-1
CDR3aa: CASGGTGVNIQYF

v_gene: TRBV27
CDR3aa: CASSTTYRDNQPQHF

v_gene: TRBV7-9
CDR3aa: CASSAGQGVAEAFF

v_gene: TRBV7-3
CDR3aa: CASSEEYSNTGELFF

v_gene: TRBV19
CDR3aa: CASSIPRGLWNQPQHF

v_gene: TRBV5-1
CDR3aa: CASSLGTAASGGYTF

v_gene: TRBV4-1
CDR3aa: CASSKAGLGTTDTQYF

v_gene: TRBV7-9
CDR3aa: CASRGTVGDTQYF

v_gene: TRBV6-5
CDR3aa: CASGAGVVDEQFF

v_gene: TRBV7-2
CDR3aa: CASSLTGDRGYTF

v_gene: TRBV6-6
CDR3aa: CASSPGTGTGNQPQHF

v_gene: TRBV5-1
CDR3aa: CASSLLAGALNTGELFF

v_gene: TRBV6-1
CDR3aa: CASSEERPHEQYF

v_gene: TRBV18
CDR3aa: CASSPRDRGEQYF

v_gene: TRBV19
CDR3aa: CASSIGGRGPHQPQHF

v_gene: TRBV4-2
CDR3aa: CASSLQKGTSGDKADTQYF

v_gene: TRBV12-1
CDR3aa: CASSSGGIYEQYF

v_gene: TRBV29-1
CDR3aa: CSVLEFYGYTF

v_gene: TRBV7-8
CDR3aa: CASSSQGNTIYF

v_gene: TRBV5-5
CDR3aa: CASSFLGQLLNTEAFF

v_gene: TRBV7-2
CDR3aa: CASSPRTGRGEKAFF

v_gene: TRBV7-2
CDR3aa: CASSLFSAAMTNEQFF

v_gene: TRBV4-2
CDR3aa: CASSQRADTQYF

v_gene: TRBV20-1
CDR3aa: CSARVGDPQYF

v_gene: TRBV2
CDR3aa: CASRTSGAGDTQYF

v_gene: TRBV18
CDR3aa: CASSPPSLAGGAKNIQYF

v_gene: TRBV18
CDR3aa: CASSLSGTEAYEQYF

v_gene: TRBV2
CDR3aa: CASSRDFYTDTQYF

v_gene: TRBV28
CDR3aa: CASSLLGGSANSPLHF

v_gene: TRBV27
CDR3aa: CASSLSGGGTDTQYF

v_gene: TRBV19
CDR3aa: CASRATSYGYTF

v_gene: TRBV6-5
CDR3aa: CASSYSSYRANGYTF

v_gene: TRBV5-1
CDR3aa: CASSLGTGGKNQPQHF